This T cell receptor (beta chain) was found in a study of blood T cell repertoires in COVID-19. Study-level background: T cells, B-cell-depleted T cells, or PBMCs supplied cDNA or gDNA.

Some clones are missing from TCRdb's copy, which holds only in-frame ones; the method was immunoSEQ multiplex PCR. The table lists roughly 380,000 clones, about 89% of them singletons, with approximately 1.5% in the top ten. This CDR3 has 15 amino acids. The V gene lost 2 bases and the J gene lost 4 bases, with 12 bases spanning the gap. Germline V gives CDR1 SEHNR, CDR2 FQNEAQ (reference sequence). During active infection, Seattle patients enrolled and were then monitored through disease. The receptor comes from a woman in her thirties or forties with COVID-19, enrolled during active disease. The specimen sequenced was peripheral blood. The genes are TRBV7-9 and TRBJ1-5, with D possibly being TRBD1 (5 bases). The CDR3 bases are TGTGCCAGCAGCTTATCCCAGGCAGGGAATCAGCCCCAGCATTTT. Residues: CASSLSQAGNQPQHF.